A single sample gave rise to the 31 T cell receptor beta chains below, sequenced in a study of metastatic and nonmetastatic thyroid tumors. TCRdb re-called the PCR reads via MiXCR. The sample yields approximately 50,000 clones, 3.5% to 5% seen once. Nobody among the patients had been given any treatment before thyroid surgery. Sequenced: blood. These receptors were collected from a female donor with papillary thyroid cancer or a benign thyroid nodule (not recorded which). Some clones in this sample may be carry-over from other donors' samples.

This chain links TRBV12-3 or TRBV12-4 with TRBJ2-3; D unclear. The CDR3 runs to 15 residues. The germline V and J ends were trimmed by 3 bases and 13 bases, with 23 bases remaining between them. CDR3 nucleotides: TGTGCCAGCAGTTTTTGGAAGGGAAACACAGACACGGAGTATTTT. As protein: CASSFWKGNTDTEYF.

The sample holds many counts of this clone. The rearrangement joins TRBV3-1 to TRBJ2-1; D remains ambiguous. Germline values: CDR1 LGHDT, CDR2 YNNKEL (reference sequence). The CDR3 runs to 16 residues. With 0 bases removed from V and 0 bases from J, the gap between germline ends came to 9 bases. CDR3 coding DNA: TGTGCCAGCAGCCAAGATCTCAGCCACTCCTACAATGAGCAGTTCTTC. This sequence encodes CASSQDLSHSYNEQFF.

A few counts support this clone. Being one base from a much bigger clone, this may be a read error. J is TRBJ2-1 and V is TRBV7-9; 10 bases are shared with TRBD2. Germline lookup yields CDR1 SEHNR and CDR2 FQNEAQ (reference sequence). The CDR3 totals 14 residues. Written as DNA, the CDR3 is TGTGCCCTAAGGCCACTAGCGGGATACAATGAGCGGTTCTTC. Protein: CALRPLAGYNERFF.

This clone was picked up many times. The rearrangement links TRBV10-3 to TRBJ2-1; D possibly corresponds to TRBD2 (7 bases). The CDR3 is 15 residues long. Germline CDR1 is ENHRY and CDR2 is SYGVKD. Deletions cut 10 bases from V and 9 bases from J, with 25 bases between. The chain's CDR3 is CASRGGWGSLIEQFF. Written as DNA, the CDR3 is TGTGCCAGCCGCGGGGGCTGGGGTAGTTTGATTGAGCAGTTCTTC.

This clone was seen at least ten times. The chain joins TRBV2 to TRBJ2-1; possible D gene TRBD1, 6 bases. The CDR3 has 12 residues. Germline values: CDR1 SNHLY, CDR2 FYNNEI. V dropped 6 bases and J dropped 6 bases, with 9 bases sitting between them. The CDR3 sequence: CASRGQFNEQFF. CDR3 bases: TGTGCCAGCAGAGGACAGTTCAATGAGCAGTTCTTC. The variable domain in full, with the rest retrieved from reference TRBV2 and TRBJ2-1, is EPEVTQTPSHQVTQMGQEVILRCVPISNHLYFYWYRQILGQKVEFLVSFYNNEISEKSEIFDDQFSVERPDGSNFTLKIRSTKLEDSAMYFCASRGQFNEQFFGPGTRLTVL.

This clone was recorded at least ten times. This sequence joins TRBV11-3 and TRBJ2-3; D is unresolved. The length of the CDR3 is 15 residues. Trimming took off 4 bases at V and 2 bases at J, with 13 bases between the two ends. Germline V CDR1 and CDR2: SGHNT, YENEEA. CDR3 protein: CASSSHFLLTDTQYF. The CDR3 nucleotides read TGTGCCAGCAGCTCTCACTTCCTACTCACAGATACGCAGTATTTT.

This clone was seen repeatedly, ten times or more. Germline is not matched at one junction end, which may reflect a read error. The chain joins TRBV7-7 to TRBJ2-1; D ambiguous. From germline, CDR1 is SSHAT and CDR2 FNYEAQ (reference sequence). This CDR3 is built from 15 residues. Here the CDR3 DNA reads TGTGCTAGCAGCTTAGAACCGGCCACTTACAATGAGCAGTTCTTC. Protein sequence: CASSLEPATYNEQFF.

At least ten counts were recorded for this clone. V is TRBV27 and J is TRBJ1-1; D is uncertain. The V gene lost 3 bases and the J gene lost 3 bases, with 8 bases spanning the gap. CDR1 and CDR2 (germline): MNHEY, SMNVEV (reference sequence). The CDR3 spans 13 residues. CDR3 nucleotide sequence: TGTGCCAGCAGTTTGGGAGCTCACACTGAAGCTTTCTTT. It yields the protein CASSLGAHTEAFF.

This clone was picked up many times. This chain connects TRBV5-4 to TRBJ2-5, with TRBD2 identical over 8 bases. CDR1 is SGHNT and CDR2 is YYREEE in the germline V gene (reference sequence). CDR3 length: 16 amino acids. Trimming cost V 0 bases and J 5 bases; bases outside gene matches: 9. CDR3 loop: CASSLGEGGRTETQYF. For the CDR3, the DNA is TGTGCCAGCAGCTTGGGGGAAGGCGGGAGGACGGAGACCCAGTACTTC.

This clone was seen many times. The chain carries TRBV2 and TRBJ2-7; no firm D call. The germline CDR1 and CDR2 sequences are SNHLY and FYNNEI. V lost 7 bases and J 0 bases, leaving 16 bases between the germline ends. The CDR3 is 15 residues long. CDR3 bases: TGTGCCAGCATTACGGATCCCTGGAGCTCCTACGAGCAGTACTTC. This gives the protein CASITDPWSSYEQYF.

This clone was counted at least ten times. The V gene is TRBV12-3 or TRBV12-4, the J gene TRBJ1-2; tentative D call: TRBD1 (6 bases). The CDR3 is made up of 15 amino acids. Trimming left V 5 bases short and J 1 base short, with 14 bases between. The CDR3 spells CASSQDRTDNYGYTF. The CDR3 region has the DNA TGTGCCAGCAGTCAGGACAGAACCGATAACTATGGCTACACCTTC.

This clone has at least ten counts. CDR3 in amino acids: CSATAPGSGYTF. In nucleotides, the CDR3 is TGCAGTGCTACAGCACCTGGGAGTGGCTACACCTTC. The rearrangement links TRBV20-1 to TRBJ1-2; D is unclear. This CDR3 contains 12 residues. The germline V gene has CDR1 DFQATT and CDR2 SNEGSKA (reference sequence). Trimming removed 4 bases at V and 7 bases at J, with 13 bases between.

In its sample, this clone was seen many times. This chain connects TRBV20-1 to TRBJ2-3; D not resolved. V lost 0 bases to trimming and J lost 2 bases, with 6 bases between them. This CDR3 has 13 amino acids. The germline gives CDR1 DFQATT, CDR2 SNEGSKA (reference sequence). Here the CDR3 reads CSARENPTDTQYF. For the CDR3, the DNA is TGCAGTGCTAGAGAAAACCCCACAGATACGCAGTATTTT.

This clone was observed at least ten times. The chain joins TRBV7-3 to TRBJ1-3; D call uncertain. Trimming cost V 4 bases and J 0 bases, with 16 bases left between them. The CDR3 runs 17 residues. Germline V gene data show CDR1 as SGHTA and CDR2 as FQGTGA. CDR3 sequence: CASSWEDGMSSGNTIYF. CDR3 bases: TGTGCCAGCAGCTGGGAGGACGGCATGAGCTCTGGAAACACCATATATTTT. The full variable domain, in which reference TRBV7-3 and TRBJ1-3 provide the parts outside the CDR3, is GAGVSQTPSNKVTEKGKYVELRCDPISGHTALYWYRQSLGQGPEFLIYFQGTGAADDSGLPNDRFFAVRPEGSVSTLKIQRTERGDSAVYLCASSWEDGMSSGNTIYFGEGSWLTVV.

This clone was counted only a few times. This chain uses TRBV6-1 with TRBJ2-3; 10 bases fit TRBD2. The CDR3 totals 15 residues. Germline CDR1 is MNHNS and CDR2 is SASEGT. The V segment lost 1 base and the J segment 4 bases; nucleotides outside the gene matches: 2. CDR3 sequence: CASSEERGGPDTQYF. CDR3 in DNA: TGTGCCAGCAGTGAAGAGCGGGGGGGCCCAGATACGCAGTATTTT.

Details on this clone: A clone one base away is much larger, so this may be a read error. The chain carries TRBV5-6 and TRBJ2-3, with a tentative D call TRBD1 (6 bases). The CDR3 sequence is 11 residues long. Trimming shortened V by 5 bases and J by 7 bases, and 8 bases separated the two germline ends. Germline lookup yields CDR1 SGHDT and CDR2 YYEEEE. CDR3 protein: CASRGGYTQYF. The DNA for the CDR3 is TGTGCCAGCAGAGGGGGATATACGCAGTATTTT.

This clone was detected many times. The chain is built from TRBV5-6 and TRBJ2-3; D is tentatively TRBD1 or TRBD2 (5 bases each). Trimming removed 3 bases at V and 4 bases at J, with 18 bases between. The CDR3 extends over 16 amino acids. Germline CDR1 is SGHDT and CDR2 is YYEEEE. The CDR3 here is CASSWGTAPRPDTQYF. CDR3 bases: TGTGCCAGCAGCTGGGGGACGGCCCCCCGCCCAGATACGCAGTATTTT.

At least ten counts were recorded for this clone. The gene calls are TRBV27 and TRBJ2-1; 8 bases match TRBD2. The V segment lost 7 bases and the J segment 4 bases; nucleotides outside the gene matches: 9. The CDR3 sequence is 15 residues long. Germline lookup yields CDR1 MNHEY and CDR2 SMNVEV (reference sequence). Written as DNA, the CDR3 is TGTGCCAGCATGGTTAGCGGGACACCGTACAATGAGCAGTTCTTC. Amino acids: CASMVSGTPYNEQFF.

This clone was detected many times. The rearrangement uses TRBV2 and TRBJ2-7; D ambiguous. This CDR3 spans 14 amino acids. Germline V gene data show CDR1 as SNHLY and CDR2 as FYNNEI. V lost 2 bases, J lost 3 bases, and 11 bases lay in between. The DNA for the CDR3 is TGTGCCAGCAGTGAATCGTGGGGTAACTACGAGCAGTACTTC. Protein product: CASSESWGNYEQYF.

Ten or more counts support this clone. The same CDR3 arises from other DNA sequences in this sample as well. For the CDR3, the DNA is TGTGCCAGCAGTGCCCTCCGACCGGGACAAGGCACTGAAGCTTTCTTT. This codes for CASSALRPGQGTEAFF. The J gene is TRBJ1-1, the V gene TRBV6-1; a possible D gene is TRBD1 (6 bases). The V gene lost 4 bases and the J gene lost 4 bases, with 19 bases spanning the gap. Germline lookup yields CDR1 MNHNS and CDR2 SASEGT. This CDR3 is 16 amino acids long.

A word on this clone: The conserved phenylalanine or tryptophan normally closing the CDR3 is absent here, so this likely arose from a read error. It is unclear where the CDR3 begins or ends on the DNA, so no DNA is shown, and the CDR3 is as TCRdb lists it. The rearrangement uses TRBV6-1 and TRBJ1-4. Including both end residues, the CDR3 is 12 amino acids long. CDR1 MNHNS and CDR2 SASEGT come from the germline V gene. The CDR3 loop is CASSVRGEKLFV.

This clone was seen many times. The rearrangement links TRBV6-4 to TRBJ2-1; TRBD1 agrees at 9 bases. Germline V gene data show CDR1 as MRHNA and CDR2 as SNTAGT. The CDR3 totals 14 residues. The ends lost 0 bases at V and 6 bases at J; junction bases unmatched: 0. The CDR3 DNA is TGTGCCAGCAGTGACTCGACAGGGGGCAATGAGCAGTTCTTC. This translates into CASSDSTGGNEQFF.

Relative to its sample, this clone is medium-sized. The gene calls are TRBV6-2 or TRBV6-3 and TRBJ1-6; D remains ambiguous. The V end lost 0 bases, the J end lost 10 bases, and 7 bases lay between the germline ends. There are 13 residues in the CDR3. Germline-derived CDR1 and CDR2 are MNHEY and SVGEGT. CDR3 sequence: CASSYSPESPLHF. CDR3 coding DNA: TGTGCCAGCAGTTACTCCCCGGAATCACCCCTCCACTTT.

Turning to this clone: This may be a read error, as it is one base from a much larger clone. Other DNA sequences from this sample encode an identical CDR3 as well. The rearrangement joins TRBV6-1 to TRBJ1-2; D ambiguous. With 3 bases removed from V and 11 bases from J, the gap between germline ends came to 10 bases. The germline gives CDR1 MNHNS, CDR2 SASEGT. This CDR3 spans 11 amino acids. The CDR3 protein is CASSDGGGYTF. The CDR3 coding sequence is TGTGCCAGCAGTGACGGCGGAGGTTACACCTTC.

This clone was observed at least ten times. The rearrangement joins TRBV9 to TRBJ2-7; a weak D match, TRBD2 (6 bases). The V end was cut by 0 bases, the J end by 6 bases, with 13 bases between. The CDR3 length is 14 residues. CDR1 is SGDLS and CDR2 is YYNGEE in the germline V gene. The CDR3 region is CASSVETGAVEQYF. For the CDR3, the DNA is TGTGCCAGCAGCGTAGAGACGGGAGCCGTCGAGCAGTACTTC.

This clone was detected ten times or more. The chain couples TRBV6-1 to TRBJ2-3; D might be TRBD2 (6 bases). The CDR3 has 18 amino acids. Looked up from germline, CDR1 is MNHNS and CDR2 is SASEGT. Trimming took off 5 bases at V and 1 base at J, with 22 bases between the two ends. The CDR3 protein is CASSSRRYGSPRTDTQYF. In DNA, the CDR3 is TGTGCCAGCAGTTCAAGGAGGTACGGGAGTCCACGCACAGATACGCAGTATTTT.

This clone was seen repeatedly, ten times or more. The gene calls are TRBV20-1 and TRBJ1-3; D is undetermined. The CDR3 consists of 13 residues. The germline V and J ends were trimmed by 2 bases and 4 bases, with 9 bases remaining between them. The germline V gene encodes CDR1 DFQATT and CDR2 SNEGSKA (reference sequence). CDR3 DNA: TGCAGTGCTAGACGGGGTCGCGGAAACACCATATATTTT. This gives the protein CSARRGRGNTIYF.

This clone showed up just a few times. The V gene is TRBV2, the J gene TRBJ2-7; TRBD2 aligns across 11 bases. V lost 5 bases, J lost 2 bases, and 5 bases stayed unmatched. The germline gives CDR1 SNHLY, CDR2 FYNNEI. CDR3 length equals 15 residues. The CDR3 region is CASSPTSGKTYEQYF. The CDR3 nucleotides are TGTGCCAGCAGTCCGACTAGCGGGAAGACCTACGAGCAGTACTTC.

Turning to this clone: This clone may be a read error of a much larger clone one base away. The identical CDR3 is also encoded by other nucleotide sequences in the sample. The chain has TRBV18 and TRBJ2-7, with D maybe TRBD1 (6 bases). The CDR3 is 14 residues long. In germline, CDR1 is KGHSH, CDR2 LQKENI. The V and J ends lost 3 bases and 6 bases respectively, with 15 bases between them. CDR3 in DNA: TGTGCCAGCTCACCGGGGACAATTGCCCCCGAGCAGTACTTC. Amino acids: CASSPGTIAPEQYF.

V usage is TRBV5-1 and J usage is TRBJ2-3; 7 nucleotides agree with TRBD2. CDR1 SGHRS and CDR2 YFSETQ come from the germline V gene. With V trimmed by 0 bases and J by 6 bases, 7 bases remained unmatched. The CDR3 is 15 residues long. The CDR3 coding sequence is TGCGCCAGCAGCTTGGTAGCGGGTTCCCGGGATACGCAGTATTTT. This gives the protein CASSLVAGSRDTQYF.

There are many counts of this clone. The CDR3 DNA reads TGCGCCAGCAGCTTGGATCCCCCGATGAACACTGAAGCTTTCTTT. This encodes CASSLDPPMNTEAFF. The chain uses TRBV5-1 and TRBJ1-1, with D uncertain. The V and J ends lost 0 bases and 0 bases respectively, with 9 bases between them. The CDR3 extends over 15 amino acids. In germline, CDR1 is SGHRS, CDR2 YFSETQ.